This entry concerns a single TCR beta chain. Germline V gene sequence: CDR1 SGHNT, CDR2 YYREEE (reference sequence). With 0 bases clipped from V and 2 bases from J, the junction kept 7 bases outside the gene matches. The CDR3 contains 16 residues. Assignments of participants to cohorts depended upon their own reported clinical history. Methods used by the authors: Amplifying reference gene primers gave estimates of nucleated cell counts. TCRdb's table, derived via immunoSEQ multiplex PCR, lists solely in-frame clones and lacks some. V and J calls and clone size follow that table, whereas D and trimming were derived from the DNA. The repertoire consists of hundreds of thousands of clones, with 70% to 90% occurring once and the leading ten covering 2% to 2.5%. These data are taken from a study of blood T cell repertoires in COVID-19.

This clonotype was sampled from a woman aged 55 to 70 in a cohort exposed to, infected with or recovered from COVID-19 (not recorded which). The sequencing input was PBMCs or T cells enriched from blood (not recorded which). V is TRBV5-4 and J is TRBJ2-5; 7 bases agree with TRBD2. CDR3 nucleotides: TGTGCCAGCAGCTTGGGAGGTAGCGGGCCTCAAGAGACCCAGTACTTC. Encoded protein: CASSLGGSGPQETQYF. Complete variable domain (other parts from reference TRBV5-4 and TRBJ2-5): ETGVTQSPTHLIKTRGQQVTLRCSSQSGHNTVSWYQQALGQGPQFIFQYYREEENGRGNFPPRFSGLQFPNYSSELNVNALELDDSALYLCASSLGGSGPQETQYFGPGTRLLVL.